One and the same sample provided the 30 T cell receptor beta chains below, sequenced in a study of T cell responses to AZD1222 COVID-19 vaccine. Here immunoSEQ multiplex PCR was the method, and the copy in TCRdb shows in-frame clones only, minus some. In the table there are approximately 210,000 clones, approximately 90% of which are singletons. Source: peripheral blood, taken 28 days after the second AZD1222 dose. These receptors all stem from an adult who received the AZD1222 COVID-19 vaccine.

This chain links TRBV28 with TRBJ2-5; tentatively, D is TRBD2 (5 bases). The CDR3 is 13 amino acids. With 2 bases removed from V and 10 bases from J, the gap between germline ends came to 14 bases. Germline V gene lookup returns CDR1 MDHEN and CDR2 SYDVKM. The CDR3 sequence: CASSLQVPRDQYF. The DNA of the CDR3 is TGTGCCAGCAGTTTACAGGTCCCCCGGGACCAGTACTTC.

The chain recombines TRBV7-2 with TRBJ1-5; D may be TRBD1 (6 bases). Trimming removed 3 bases from V and 1 base from J, with 10 bases in between. The CDR3 covers 15 residues. Germline V lookup: CDR1 SGHTA, CDR2 FQGNSA. The DNA for the CDR3 is TGTGCCAGCAGCTTCGCGGGGGCGAGCAATCAGCCCCAGCATTTT. Translated, it gives CASSFAGASNQPQHF.

V gene TRBV6-5 combines with J gene TRBJ1-3; D ambiguous. The CDR3 consists of 14 residues. The V gene lost 0 bases and the J gene lost 3 bases, with 6 bases spanning the gap. Per the germline V gene, CDR1 is MNHEY and CDR2 is SVGAGI. CDR3 sequence reads: CASSYSRDGNTIYF. The CDR3 DNA is TGTGCCAGCAGTTACTCGCGTGATGGAAACACCATATATTTT.

The J gene is TRBJ1-1, the V gene TRBV5-8; the D gene is possibly TRBD1 (5 bases). CDR3 length equals 14 residues. Trimming shortened V by 3 bases and J by 0 bases, and 9 bases separated the two germline ends. Germline loops: CDR1 SGHTS, CDR2 YDEGEE. CDR3 in DNA: TGTGCCAGCAGCTCTGACAGATTGAACACTGAAGCTTTCTTT. Protein: CASSSDRLNTEAFF.

The V gene is TRBV10-3, the J gene TRBJ2-7; TRBD2 might be the D (5 bases). Germline CDR1 and CDR2: ENHRY and SYGVKD. Trimming took 6 bases from V and 3 from J, leaving 12 bases between them. The CDR3 has 13 amino acids. The CDR3 loop reads CAIRREGGYEQYF. CDR3 nucleotide sequence: TGTGCCATCAGGAGGGAAGGCGGCTACGAGCAGTACTTC.

CDR3 amino acids: CASSRSYSTGRSYEQYF. The DNA of the CDR3 is TGTGCCAGCAGCCGCTCGTATTCGACAGGCCGCTCCTACGAGCAGTACTTC. This chain connects TRBV7-9 to TRBJ2-7; perhaps TRBD1 as D (6 bases). CDR1 is SEHNR, CDR2 FQNEAQ, per germline (reference sequence). V lost 5 bases and J 0 bases, leaving 20 bases between the germline ends. The CDR3 totals 17 residues. The complete variable domain, with remaining parts taken from reference TRBV7-9 and TRBJ2-7, reads DTGVSQNPRHKITKRGQNVTFRCDPISEHNRLYWYRQTLGQGPEFLTYFQNEAQLEKSRLLSDRFSAERPKGSFSTLEIQRTEQGDSAMYLCASSRSYSTGRSYEQYFGPGTRLTVT.

This rearrangement joins TRBV27 to TRBJ2-7, with 7 bases aligning to TRBD1. The ends lost 5 bases at V and 5 bases at J; junction bases unmatched: 3. The CDR3 covers 12 residues. CDR1 and CDR2 from the germline V gene are MNHEY and SMNVEV (reference sequence). This CDR3 is CASSRQGHEQYF. CDR3 nucleotide sequence: TGTGCCAGCAGTCGACAGGGTCACGAGCAGTACTTC.

This clone was seen just once. The V and J genes are TRBV12-5 and TRBJ2-1; D is possibly TRBD2 (5 bases). CDR3 length: 14 residues. V gave up 1 base and J gave up 9 bases, with 13 bases separating them. The germline CDR1 and CDR2 sequences are LGHNT and FRNRAP. CDR3 bases: TGTGCTAGTGGTTTGGAGCGCCCGGAGGTTGAGCAGTTCTTC. It encodes CASGLERPEVEQFF.

The chain is built from TRBV19 and TRBJ1-5, with TRBD1 matching over 9 bases. V was pared by 6 bases and J by 4 bases, with 7 bases of the junction left unmatched. Germline V lookup: CDR1 LNHDA, CDR2 SQIVND (reference sequence). This CDR3 has 15 amino acids. The CDR3 sequence: CASRLDRGGNQPQHF. The CDR3 DNA sequence: TGTGCCAGTAGATTGGACAGGGGCGGTAATCAGCCCCAGCATTTT.

This chain connects TRBV14 to TRBJ2-2, with a tentative D call TRBD1 (5 bases). Germline V gene lookup returns CDR1 SGHDN and CDR2 FVKESK. Trimming left V 2 bases short and J 6 bases short, with 16 bases between. The CDR3 consists of 16 residues. The CDR3: CASSQIMGIRAGELFF. Here the CDR3 DNA reads TGTGCCAGCAGCCAAATAATGGGAATCAGGGCCGGGGAGCTGTTTTTT.

This clone has more than one count but fewer than ten. The chain is built from TRBV27 and TRBJ2-7, with TRBD2 matching 9 bases. V lost 6 bases to trimming and J lost 7 bases; unmatched junction nucleotides: 13. The CDR3 contains 15 residues. Germline assignment: CDR1 MNHEY and CDR2 SMNVEV (reference sequence). CDR3 region: CASRSSTSGLTEQYF. In DNA, the CDR3 is TGTGCCAGCAGGTCCTCGACTAGCGGCCTTACGGAGCAGTACTTC.

The CDR3 sequence is CASSIRGEDTEAFF. The DNA of the CDR3 is TGTGCCAGCAGTATCAGGGGGGAGGACACTGAAGCTTTCTTT. The V and J genes are TRBV7-9 and TRBJ1-1; TRBD1 matches at 7 bases. The CDR3 extends over 14 amino acids. Per germline, CDR1 SEHNR and CDR2 FQNEAQ (reference sequence). The trim removed 6 bases at V and 3 bases at J, leaving 7 bases unmatched.

This clone was observed once. The chain uses TRBV28 and TRBJ2-7; tentative D call: TRBD1 (6 bases). The ends were cut back, 2 bases at V and 4 bases at J, with 12 bases in the middle. This CDR3 contains 14 residues. Germline lookup yields CDR1 MDHEN and CDR2 SYDVKM. The CDR3 DNA reads TGTGCCAGCAGTTTACAGGGGTCCAGATACGAGCAGTACTTC. It is translated as CASSLQGSRYEQYF.

This clone was counted a few times. The sample holds other DNA sequences that translate to the same CDR3. V gene TRBV3-1 (or the pseudogene TRBV3-2) combines with J gene TRBJ1-1, with TRBD1 as a possible D gene (5 bases). From germline, CDR1 is LGHDT and CDR2 YNNKEL (reference sequence). V lost 2 bases and J 5 bases, leaving 12 bases between the germline ends. The CDR3 is 14 amino acids. The CDR3 is CASSQLQGATEAFF. In DNA form, the CDR3 reads TGTGCCAGCAGCCAACTCCAGGGTGCAACTGAAGCTTTCTTT.

This chain connects TRBV5-1 to TRBJ1-4; 8 nucleotides line up with TRBD1. The ends lost 0 bases at V and 8 bases at J; junction bases unmatched: 15. The germline CDR1 and CDR2 sequences are SGHRS and YFSETQ. The CDR3 is 18 residues long. The CDR3 nucleotides are TGCGCCAGCAGCTTGGGAACTAATGGACAGGGTCAGTACGAAAAACTGTTTTTT. Protein sequence: CASSLGTNGQGQYEKLFF.

V is TRBV5-1 and J is TRBJ1-6; no reliable D call. V lost 7 bases to trimming and J lost 2 bases, with 7 bases between them. The V gene's germline CDR1 is SGHRS and CDR2 YFSETQ. The CDR3 is 13 amino acids. CDR3 loop: CASGEAYNSPLHF. Written as DNA, the CDR3 is TGCGCCAGCGGTGAGGCCTATAATTCACCCCTCCACTTT.

This clone was counted once. The chain carries TRBV6-6 and TRBJ1-5; 7 bases are a match to TRBD1. V lost 6 bases and J lost 0; bases outside the gene matches: 5. The CDR3 is made up of 15 amino acids. Germline V gene data show CDR1 as MNHNY and CDR2 as SVGAGI (reference sequence). This CDR3 reads CASRPTGSSNQPQHF. Written as DNA, the CDR3 is TGTGCCAGCAGGCCGACAGGGAGTAGCAATCAGCCCCAGCATTTT.

J is TRBJ2-7 and V is TRBV28, with 8 bases matching TRBD2. Germline CDR1 reads MDHEN; CDR2 reads SYDVKM. CDR3 length equals 16 residues. The junction had 15 bases not matched to a gene; V was cut back by 6 bases and J by 5 bases. The CDR3 nucleotides read TGTGCCAGCAGAAAAACGGCGAGCGGGAGATCCCACGAGCAGTACTTC. Residues: CASRKTASGRSHEQYF.

The chain employs TRBV5-1 and TRBJ2-3; D may correspond to TRBD1 or TRBD2 (5 bases each). V shed 2 bases and J shed 4 bases, with 20 bases lying between them. Germline lookup yields CDR1 SGHRS and CDR2 YFSETQ. This CDR3 contains 17 residues. Here the CDR3 reads CASSFRGPAEWADTQYF. CDR3 sequence (DNA): TGCGCCAGCAGCTTTAGGGGACCCGCGGAATGGGCAGATACGCAGTATTTT. The variable domain in full, completed from reference TRBV5-1 and TRBJ2-3, reads KAGVTQTPRYLIKTRGQQVTLSCSPISGHRSVSWYQQTPGQGLQFLFEYFSETQRNKGNFPGRFSGRQFSNSRSEMNVSTLELGDSALYLCASSFRGPAEWADTQYFGPGTRLTVL.

CDR3 nucleotides: TGTGCCAGCAGCTTAGGGCTAGCGGGAGAAGGCGAGCAGTACTTC. Its protein is CASSLGLAGEGEQYF. The chain is built from TRBV7-6 and TRBJ2-7; 10 nucleotides align to TRBD2. This CDR3 comprises 15 residues. The germline V gene encodes CDR1 SGHVS and CDR2 FNYEAQ. Unmatched junction bases numbered 6, after V lost 1 base and J lost 6 bases. The full variable domain, in which reference TRBV7-6 and TRBJ2-7 provide the parts outside the CDR3, is GAGVSQSPRYKVTKRGQDVALRCDPISGHVSLYWYRQALGQGPEFLTYFNYEAQQDKSGLPNDRFSAERPEGSISTLTIQRTEQRDSAMYRCASSLGLAGEGEQYFGPGTRLTVT.

The rearrangement uses TRBV2 and TRBJ1-1, with D perhaps matching TRBD1 (5 bases). Trimming left V 2 bases short and J 8 bases short, with 15 bases between. The CDR3 runs 14 residues. Per the germline V gene, CDR1 is SNHLY and CDR2 is FYNNEI. CDR3 in amino acids: CASSESGRVTEAFF. The CDR3, as DNA: TGTGCCAGCAGTGAATCCGGCAGGGTAACAGAAGCTTTCTTT.

This rearrangement joins TRBV10-3 to TRBJ1-5, with D hard to call. Trimming pared 0 bases from V and 4 bases from J, leaving 13 bases between. Germline lookup yields CDR1 ENHRY and CDR2 SYGVKD. The CDR3 sequence is 16 residues long. CDR3 loop: CAISESTRAGNQPQHF. DNA for the CDR3: TGTGCCATCAGTGAGTCGACTAGGGCCGGTAATCAGCCCCAGCATTTT.

The chain carries TRBV11-2 and TRBJ2-1; 10 bases are shared with TRBD2. This CDR3 is 16 amino acids long. Trimming removed 2 bases from V and 4 bases from J; junction bases left unmatched: 5. Germline loops: CDR1 SGHAT, CDR2 FQNNGV. The DNA of the CDR3 is TGTGCCAGCAGCTTAACCGGGACTAGCGCGTACAATGAGCAGTTCTTC. This translates into CASSLTGTSAYNEQFF.

This rearrangement joins TRBV6-5 to TRBJ2-7; D tentatively reads TRBD1 or TRBD2 (5 bases each). Germline V CDR1 and CDR2: MNHEY, SVGAGI. The V gene lost 6 bases and the J gene lost 2 bases, with 11 bases spanning the gap. This CDR3 region has 13 residues. CDR3 in DNA: TGTGCCAGCAGGCCGGGGACCACCTACGAGCAGTACTTC. It codes for CASRPGTTYEQYF.

The chain carries TRBV28 and TRBJ2-2, with D unclear. The germline gives CDR1 MDHEN, CDR2 SYDVKM. The CDR3 is 14 amino acids. Trimming pared 7 bases from V and 0 bases from J, leaving 9 bases between. The CDR3 DNA reads TGTGCCAGCAATGAAGTGCCGAACACCGGGGAGCTGTTTTTT. Translated: CASNEVPNTGELFF.

V usage is TRBV27 and J usage is TRBJ2-7, with D maybe TRBD2 (6 bases). Germline V gives CDR1 MNHEY, CDR2 SMNVEV (reference sequence). The CDR3 runs to 15 residues. Trimming stripped 6 bases from V and 4 bases from J, with 19 bases between. CDR3 sequence: CASSWGTGDRYEQYF. In DNA, the CDR3 is TGTGCCAGCAGCTGGGGGACGGGGGATCGGTACGAGCAGTACTTC.

The chain is built from TRBV6-6 and TRBJ1-2; possibly TRBD1 for D (5 bases). CDR1 and CDR2 from the germline V gene are MNHNY and SVGAGI (reference sequence). This CDR3 has 11 residues. The V and J ends lost 10 bases and 8 bases respectively, with 14 bases between them. The CDR3 DNA is TGTGCCAACCAGGGATGGAGCGGCTACACCTTC. Translating gives CANQGWSGYTF.

The V and J genes are TRBV3-1 (or the pseudogene TRBV3-2) and TRBJ2-7; D gene ambiguous. Trimming removed 1 base from V and 3 bases from J, with 7 bases in between. The germline gives CDR1 LGHDT, CDR2 YNNKEL (reference sequence). This CDR3 contains 13 residues. CDR3 sequence: CASSQGTNYEQYF. For the CDR3, the DNA is TGTGCCAGCAGCCAAGGGACGAACTACGAGCAGTACTTC.

The V and J genes are TRBV7-2 and TRBJ1-2; 7 nucleotides match TRBD1. The germline gives CDR1 SGHTA, CDR2 FQGNSA. The CDR3 runs to 14 residues. V was clipped by 1 base and J by 2 bases; unmatched bases: 1. CDR3 sequence: CASSLEGANYGYTF. For the CDR3, the DNA is TGTGCCAGCAGCTTAGAGGGGGCGAACTATGGCTACACCTTC. The full variable domain, with the rest looked up from reference TRBV7-2 and TRBJ1-2, is GAGVSQSPSNKVTEKGKDVELRCDPISGHTALYWYRQSLGQGLEFLIYFQGNSAPDKSGLPSDRFSAERTGGSVSTLTIQRTQQEDSAVYLCASSLEGANYGYTFGSGTRLTVV.

The rearrangement joins TRBV19 to TRBJ2-1; D tentatively reads TRBD1 or TRBD2 (6 bases each). Trimming stripped 4 bases from V and 0 bases from J, with 7 bases between. The CDR3 sequence is 14 residues long. Germline V gives CDR1 LNHDA, CDR2 SQIVND (reference sequence). The CDR3 region has the DNA TGTGCCAGTAGTAAGGGGGGCTCCTACAATGAGCAGTTCTTC. It is translated as CASSKGGSYNEQFF.